The TCR beta chain described here comes from a study of early T cells in non-severe SARS-CoV-2 infection. About the research overall: Bulk RNA isolated from unsorted whole blood underwent sequencing; chains were not paired.

TCRdb reprocessed the 5' RACE reads with MiXCR, giving one entry per CDR3 protein. The sample has some 29,000 distinct CDR3 sequences; 4.5% are singletons. This clonotype came up a few times. Its antigen is not identified. Study-level results: Private and CD4 specificities were missed by VDJdb matching, skewed to anti-spike CD8.

Trimming left V 0 bases short and J 1 base short, with 11 bases between. Germline V CDR1 and CDR2: MRHNA, SNTAGT. This CDR3 contains 16 residues. This sequence joins TRBV6-4 and TRBJ2-3, with a weak D call TRBD1 (6 bases). The clonotype was recovered from an adult who was a healthcare worker with PCR-confirmed SARS-CoV-2 infection or an uninfected control (not recorded which). Sequencing used whole blood. The CDR3 reads CASSDSRGGGTDTQYF. For the CDR3, the DNA is TGTGCCAGCAGTGACTCGAGAGGGGGTGGCACAGATACGCAGTATTTT.